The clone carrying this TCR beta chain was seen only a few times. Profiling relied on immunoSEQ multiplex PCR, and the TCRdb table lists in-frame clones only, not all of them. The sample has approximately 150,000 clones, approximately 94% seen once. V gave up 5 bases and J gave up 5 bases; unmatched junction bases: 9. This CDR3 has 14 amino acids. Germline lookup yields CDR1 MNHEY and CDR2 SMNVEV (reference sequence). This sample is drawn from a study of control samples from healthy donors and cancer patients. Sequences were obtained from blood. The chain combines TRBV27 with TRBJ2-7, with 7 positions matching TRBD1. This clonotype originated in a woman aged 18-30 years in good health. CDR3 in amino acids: CASSLLGQVHEQYF. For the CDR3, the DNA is TGTGCCAGCAGTCTACTCGGACAGGTCCACGAGCAGTACTTC.